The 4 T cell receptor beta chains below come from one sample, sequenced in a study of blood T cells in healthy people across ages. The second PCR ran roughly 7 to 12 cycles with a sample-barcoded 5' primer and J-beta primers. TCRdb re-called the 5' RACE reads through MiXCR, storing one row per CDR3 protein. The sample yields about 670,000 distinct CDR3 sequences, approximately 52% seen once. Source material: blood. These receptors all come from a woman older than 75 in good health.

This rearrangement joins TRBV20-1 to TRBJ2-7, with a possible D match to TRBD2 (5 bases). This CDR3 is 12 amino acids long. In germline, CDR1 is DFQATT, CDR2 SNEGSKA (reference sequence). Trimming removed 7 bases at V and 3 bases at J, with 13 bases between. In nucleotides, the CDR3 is TGCAGTGGACTATTGGGCGACTACGAGCAGTACTTC. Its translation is CSGLLGDYEQYF.

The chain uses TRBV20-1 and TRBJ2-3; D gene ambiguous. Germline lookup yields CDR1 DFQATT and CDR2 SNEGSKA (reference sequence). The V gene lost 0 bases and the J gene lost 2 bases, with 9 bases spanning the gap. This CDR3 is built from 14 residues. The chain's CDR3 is CSARDSEATDTQYF. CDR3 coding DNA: TGCAGTGCTAGAGATTCCGAGGCCACAGATACGCAGTATTTT.

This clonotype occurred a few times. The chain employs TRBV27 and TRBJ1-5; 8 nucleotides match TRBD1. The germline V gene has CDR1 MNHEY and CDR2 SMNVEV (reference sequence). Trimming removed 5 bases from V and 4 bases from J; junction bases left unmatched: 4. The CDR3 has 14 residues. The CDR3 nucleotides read TGTGCCAGCAGTCGAGGGACAGGTAATCAGCCCCAGCATTTT. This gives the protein CASSRGTGNQPQHF.

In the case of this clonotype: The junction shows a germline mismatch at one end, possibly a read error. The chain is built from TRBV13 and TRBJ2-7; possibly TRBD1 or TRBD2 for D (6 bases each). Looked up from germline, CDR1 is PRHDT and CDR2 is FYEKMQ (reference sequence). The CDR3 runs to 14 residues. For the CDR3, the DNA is TGTGCCAGCAGAAGGCAGGGGACTTCCTACGGGCAGAACTTC. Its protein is CASRRQGTSYGQNF.